Listed below are T cell receptor beta chains from one sample, sequenced in a study of shared clonotypes between healthy human individuals. The protocol was immunoSEQ multiplex PCR, while the TCRdb copy is restricted to in-frame clones and leaves out a portion. The table includes fewer than 600,000 clones, roughly 79% detected once. The sequencing input was PBMCs. These TCRs come from a woman aged 40-49 years in good health. Some clones in this sample may be carry-over from other donors' samples. Each CDR3 is given with its conserved first and last residue. A D gene is named only where the DNA matches it firmly. The size entry is marked missing in some rows and otherwise reads once, few, many or a size class.

j_call d_call clone_size v_call cdr3_aa cdr3_nt
TRBJ1-4 . . TRBV4-2 CASSQDGGGEGKLFF TGTGCCAGCAGCCAAGATGGAGGTGGGGAGGGAAAACTGTTTTTT
TRBJ2-7 TRBD1 . TRBV28 CASSIYRGIKYEQYF TGTGCCAGCAGTATCTACAGGGGTATTAAATACGAGCAGTACTTC
TRBJ2-3 . . TRBV18 CASSPQPLRTSTDTQYF TGTGCCAGCTCACCACAACCCCTCAGGACTAGCACAGATACGCAGTATTTT
TRBJ2-3 TRBD2 . TRBV15 CATSRLLAGGFDTQYF TGTGCCACCAGCAGGTTACTAGCGGGAGGCTTCGATACGCAGTATTTT
TRBJ1-1 TRBD1 . TRBV29-1 CSVVGTEGIWDTEAFF TGCAGCGTTGTCGGGACAGAAGGTATTTGGGACACTGAAGCTTTCTTT
TRBJ2-3 . few TRBV28 CASSYRGGLVGTQYF TGTGCCAGCAGTTACAGGGGAGGACTAGTAGGTACGCAGTATTTT
TRBJ2-3 . . TRBV10-3 CAIMRGADHTDTQYF TGTGCCATCATGAGGGGAGCGGACCACACAGATACGCAGTATTTT
TRBJ1-6 . . TRBV2 CASRADGHSPLHF TGTGCCAGCAGGGCCGACGGTCATTCACCCCTCCACTTT
TRBJ1-1 . . TRBV28 CASSQTLTEAFF TGTGCCAGCAGTCAGACCCTAACTGAAGCTTTCTTT
TRBJ2-7 . . TRBV7-2 CASSPSGLNYEQYF TGTGCCAGCAGCCCGTCGGGACTCAACTACGAGCAGTACTTC
TRBJ1-4 TRBD1 . TRBV7-9 CASSGPGTGWEKLFF TGTGCCAGCAGCGGTCCCGGGACAGGGTGGGAAAAACTGTTTTTT
TRBJ1-2 . few TRBV2 CASRTDLGHGYTF TGTGCCAGCAGGACGGACCTGGGCCATGGCTACACCTTC
TRBJ1-2 . few TRBV27 CASSFGKGYGYTF TGTGCCAGCAGTTTTGGTAAGGGCTATGGCTACACCTTC
TRBJ1-2 . many TRBV5-8 CASSLLGEAYGYTF TGTGCCAGCAGCTTGCTAGGGGAAGCCTATGGCTACACCTTC
TRBJ2-6 . . TRBV28 CASSSTGNSGANVLTF TGTGCCAGCAGTTCTACAGGTAACTCTGGGGCCAACGTCCTGACTTTC